This T cell receptor beta chain was identified during a study of T cells after yellow fever vaccination (dated by TCRdb to between 2018 and 2020). In the study overall: The SMART-Seq v4 Ultra Low Input RNA kit was used to prepare libraries from fractions with low cell numbers. To follow T-cell clones before and after primary and booster YFV17D yellow fever vaccination, bulk TCR alpha and beta repertoires were sequenced over time. Blood samples were taken at several timepoints before and after primary and secondary immunization, and bulk PBMC replicates and cell subsets were isolated. Two healthy male donors, one aged 18 to 30 and one aged 30 to 40 years, were included in the cohort.

Interpreted using the paper, the treatment or condition label stands for: live attenuated yellow fever vaccine strain. PBMCs were isolated from peripheral blood using a standard Ficoll-Paque protocol. CD4 and CD8 T-cell fractions were isolated with Dynabeads CD4 and CD8 positive selection kits. TriZol was used to extract RNA from bulk PBMCs, from CD4 and CD8 fractions, and from dextramer-positive and dextramer-negative fractions. There are 15 amino acids in the CDR3, from cysteine to phenylalanine inclusive. Here the CDR3 DNA is all that survives: 45 bases in frame from base 1. Reading the germline V gene (reference sequence) gives CDR1 LNHNV and CDR2 YYDKDF. After removal of 4 bases from V and 5 bases from J, the junction retains 8 bases not matched to a gene. This clonotype was found a few times. The clone's antigen remains unknown. Per-base quality was not reported, and no clone a single base away is much larger than it.

Summary of the overall study and its limitations: Most clones expanded after primary vaccination were re-detected after the booster (96% of CD4 and 80% to 90% of CD8), suggesting broad memory maintenance. The secondary T-cell response was found to be weaker but faster than the primary response, with a peak reached on day 5 rather than on day 15. The study included only a couple of donors, which limits how far the findings can be generalized. A small fraction of clonotypes showed up in both the CD4 and CD8 compartments, probably as a result of convergent recombination. FACS-sorted repertoires could contain abundant contaminating clonotypes from the bulk population, so computational filtering was required.

TCR cDNA was synthesized by 5'RACE template switching, which introduced a universal primer site and unique molecular identifiers. Priming of cDNA synthesis was performed from both the TCR alpha and TCR beta constant segments. Two PCR steps were used to amplify libraries, with sample barcodes and sequencing adapters being added in the second step. Sequencing of libraries was performed on Illumina HiSeq 2500 (2x100 bp) or NovaSeq (2x150 bp). The study's own analysis went as follows. Demultiplexing of reads and collapsing into UMI consensus sequences were performed with MIGEC, and V(D)J alignment was carried out with MiXCR. Vaccine-responding clonotypes were defined with edgeR using replicate PBMC samples, requiring FDR below 0.01 and a log2 fold change above 5 up to day 15. Bulk clonotypes were assigned CD4 or CD8 identity according to which sequenced CD4 or CD8 repertoire held them at higher abundance. Using fastp at Q25 and MiXCR, TCRdb reprocessed the public reads and kept productive beta chains. Each entry merges the rows of one CDR3 protein and shows their most common DNA and genes. The V and J calls reflect TCRdb's pipeline rather than the authors' work. The sample table shows under 300,000 distinct CDR3 sequences, and less than 8.5% are seen once. Of the sample, approximately 0.84% is held by the ten largest clones.

This TCR was sampled from a man under 40 who received the YFV17D yellow fever vaccine. The sequence links TRBV15 to TRBJ1-1; 9 bases in between match TRBD1. The source material was CD4+ T cells sorted from PBMCs, sampled 15 days after the yellow fever booster vaccination. The sequenced DNA: TGTGCCACCAGCACCAAACAGGGGGCTGGTACTGAAGCTTTCTTT. Translated, this is CATSTKQGAGTEAFF.